This T cell receptor (beta chain) is from a study of T cells expressing NK-cell markers. TCRdb re-called the 5' RACE reads, yielding one record per CDR3 amino acid sequence without DNA. The specimen's table records about 300,000 distinct CDR3 sequences. CDR1 and CDR2 (germline): SGHRS, YFSETQ. The CDR3 runs 15 residues. The rearrangement links TRBV5-1 to TRBJ1-1; TCRdb picks TRBD1, but there is no DNA to check that call. The sequenced sample consisted of blood T cells: a sorted CD56 or NKG2C T cell subset, CD4+ or CD8+ T cells, or bulk PBMC T cells (not recorded which). The TCR originated in a woman between 18 and 75 years old in good health. The CDR3 is CASSLRQASVAEAFF.